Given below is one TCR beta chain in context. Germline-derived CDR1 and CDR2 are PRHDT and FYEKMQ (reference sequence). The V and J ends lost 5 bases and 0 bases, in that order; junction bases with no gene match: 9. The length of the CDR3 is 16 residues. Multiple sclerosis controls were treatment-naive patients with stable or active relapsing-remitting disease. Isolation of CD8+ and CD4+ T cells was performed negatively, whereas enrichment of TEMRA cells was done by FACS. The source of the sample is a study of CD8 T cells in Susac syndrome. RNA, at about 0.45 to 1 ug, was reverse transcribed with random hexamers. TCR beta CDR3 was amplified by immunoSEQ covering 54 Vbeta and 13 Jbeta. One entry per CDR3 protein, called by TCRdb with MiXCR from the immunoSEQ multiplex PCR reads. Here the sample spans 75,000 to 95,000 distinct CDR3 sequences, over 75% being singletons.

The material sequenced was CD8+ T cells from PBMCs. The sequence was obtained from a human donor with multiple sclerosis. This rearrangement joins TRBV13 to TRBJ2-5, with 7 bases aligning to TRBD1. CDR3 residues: CASSPTGQEYQETQYF. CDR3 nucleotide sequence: TGTGCCAGCAGCCCAACCGGACAGGAGTACCAAGAGACCCAGTACTTC.